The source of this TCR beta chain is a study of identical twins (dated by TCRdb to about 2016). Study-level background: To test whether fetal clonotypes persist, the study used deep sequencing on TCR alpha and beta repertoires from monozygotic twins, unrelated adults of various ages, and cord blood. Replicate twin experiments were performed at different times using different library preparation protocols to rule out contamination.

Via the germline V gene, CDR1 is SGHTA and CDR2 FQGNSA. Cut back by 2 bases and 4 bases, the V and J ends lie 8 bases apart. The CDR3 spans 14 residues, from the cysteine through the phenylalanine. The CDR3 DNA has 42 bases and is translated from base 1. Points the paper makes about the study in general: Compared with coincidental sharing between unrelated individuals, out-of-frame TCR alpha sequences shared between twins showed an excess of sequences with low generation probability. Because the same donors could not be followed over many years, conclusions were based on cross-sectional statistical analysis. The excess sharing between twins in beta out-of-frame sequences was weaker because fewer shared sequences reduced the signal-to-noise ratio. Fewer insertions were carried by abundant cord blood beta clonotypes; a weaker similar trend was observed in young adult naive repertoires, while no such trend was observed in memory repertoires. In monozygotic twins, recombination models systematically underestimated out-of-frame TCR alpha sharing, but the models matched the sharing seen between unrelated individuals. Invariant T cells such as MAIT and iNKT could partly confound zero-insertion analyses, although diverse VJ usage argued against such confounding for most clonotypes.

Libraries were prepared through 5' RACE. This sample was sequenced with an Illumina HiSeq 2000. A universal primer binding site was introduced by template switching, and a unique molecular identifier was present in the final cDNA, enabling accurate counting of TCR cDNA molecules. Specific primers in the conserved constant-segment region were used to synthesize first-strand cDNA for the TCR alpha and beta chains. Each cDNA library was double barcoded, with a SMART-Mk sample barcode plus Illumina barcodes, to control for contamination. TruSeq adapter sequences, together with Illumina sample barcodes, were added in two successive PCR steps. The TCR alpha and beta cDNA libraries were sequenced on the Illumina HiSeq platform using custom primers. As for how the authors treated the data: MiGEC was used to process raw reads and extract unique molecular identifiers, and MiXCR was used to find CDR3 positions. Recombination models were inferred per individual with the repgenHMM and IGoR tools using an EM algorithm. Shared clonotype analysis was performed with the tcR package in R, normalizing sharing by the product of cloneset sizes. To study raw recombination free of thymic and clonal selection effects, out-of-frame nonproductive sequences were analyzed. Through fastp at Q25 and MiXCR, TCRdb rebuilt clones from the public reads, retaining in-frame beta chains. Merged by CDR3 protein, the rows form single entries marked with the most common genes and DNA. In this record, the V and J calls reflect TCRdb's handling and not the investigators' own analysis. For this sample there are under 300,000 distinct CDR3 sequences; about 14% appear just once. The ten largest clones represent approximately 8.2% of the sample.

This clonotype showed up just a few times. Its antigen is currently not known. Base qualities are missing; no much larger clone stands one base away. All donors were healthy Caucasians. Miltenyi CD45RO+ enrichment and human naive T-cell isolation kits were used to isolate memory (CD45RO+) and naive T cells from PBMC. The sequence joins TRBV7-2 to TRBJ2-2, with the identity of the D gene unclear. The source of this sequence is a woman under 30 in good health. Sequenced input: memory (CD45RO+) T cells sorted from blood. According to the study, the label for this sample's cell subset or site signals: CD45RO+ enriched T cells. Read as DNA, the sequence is TGTGCCAGCAGCTTAAGACTGATCACCGGGGAGCTGTTTTTT. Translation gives CASSLRLITGELFF.